This TCR beta chain is from a study of metastatic and nonmetastatic thyroid tumors (dated by TCRdb to 2020 to 2021). A note on the overall study: Repertoires were compared across peripheral blood and tumor or nodule tissue samples from malignant and benign thyroid patients.

To prepare the library, PCR was applied. The instrument given in TCRdb is Illumina HiSeq 4000. The TCR beta-chain CDR3 region of each patient was profiled by high-throughput sequencing. Processing in the source paper ran as follows. CDR3 differences across clinicopathological groups were used to build a classifier for discriminating distant-metastatic papillary thyroid cancer patients. The Shannon index was used to measure repertoire diversity, and the Morisita-Horn index was used to measure how similar tumor and blood repertoires were. The raw public data were reprocessed by TCRdb itself: fastp quality trimming at Q25, MiXCR clonotype calling, in-frame beta chains only. These V and J calls are TCRdb output, not the study's own analysis. This sample is represented by about 59,000 clones; about a sixth of them were singletons. Roughly a tenth of the sample rests with the top ten. Broad study findings and their caveats: TCR beta diversity was reported as significantly higher in malignant tumors than in benign nodules, in both blood and tumor samples.

No patient had received any treatment before thyroid surgery. Patient clinical samples collected from about 2011 to 2018 were retrospectively analysed using T-cell receptor beta sequencing. The CDR3, from cysteine to phenylalanine, totals 11 residues. Just CDR3 DNA is preserved here, 33 bases in frame from base 1. Taken from the germline V gene, the CDR1 and CDR2 loops are SNHLY and FYNNEI. The junction carries 6 bases between V and J, which are trimmed by 4 bases and 6 bases respectively. This clone occurred a few times. No cognate antigen has been identified for it. Base qualities are not recorded, but no much larger clone differs from it by a single base.

Sequencing was carried out using blood. The V and J genes are TRBV2 and TRBJ1-1, and possibly TRBD1, on 6 matching bases. The TCR was taken from a male donor with papillary thyroid cancer or a benign thyroid nodule (not recorded which). Some clones in this sample may be carry-over from other donors' samples. This receptor has the CDR3 CASSGQAEAFF. DNA sequence: TGTGCCAGCAGTGGACAGGCTGAAGCTTTCTTT.